The 30 T cell receptor beta chains reported below all come from one sample, sequenced in a study of shared clonotypes between healthy human individuals. In the naive CD8 group, cells lacked CD45RO and were positively selected for CCR7, so terminally differentiated effector memory CD45RA+ cells were left out. Repertoires were generated with immunoSEQ multiplex PCR, while TCRdb's copy carries only in-frame clones and drops some. Of some 800,000 clones in the sample, more than 85% were seen once. The specimen sequenced was naive CD8+ T cells sorted from blood. These receptors all stem from a man under 40 in good health.

The chain joins TRBV10-1 to TRBJ1-1; no clear D. The CDR3 has 14 amino acids. Germline values: CDR1 WNHNN, CDR2 SYGVQD (reference sequence). With 2 bases removed from V and 1 base from J, the gap between germline ends came to 8 bases. CDR3 bases: TGCGCCAGCAGTGAGGAGAAGAGGAACACTGAAGCTTTCTTT. Protein: CASSEEKRNTEAFF.

V gene TRBV7-6 combines with J gene TRBJ2-1; D is perhaps TRBD2 (6 bases). The CDR3 has 15 amino acids. Trimming pared 3 bases from V and 1 base from J, leaving 10 bases between. Germline lookup yields CDR1 SGHVS and CDR2 FNYEAQ. The CDR3 DNA follows: TGTGCCAGCAGCTTTATACGGGAGTCCTACAATGAGCAGTTCTTC. Its protein is CASSFIRESYNEQFF.

This chain uses TRBV9 with TRBJ1-1, with 7 bases aligning to TRBD1. Trimming took 5 bases from V and 1 from J; bases not matched to a gene: 8. The germline V gene encodes CDR1 SGDLS and CDR2 YYNGEE. This CDR3 contains 15 residues. For the CDR3, the DNA is TGTGCCAGCAGTCCAGTCCAGGGGGGGAACACTGAAGCTTTCTTT. It is translated as CASSPVQGGNTEAFF.

V is TRBV29-1 and J is TRBJ2-1; tentative D call: TRBD2 (6 bases). Per germline, CDR1 SQVTM and CDR2 ANQGSEA. The CDR3 spans 15 residues. V lost 7 bases and J lost 0, with 16 bases in between. In DNA form, the CDR3 reads TGCAGCGCCCCCCCCTCGGAGGGCTCCTACAATGAGCAGTTCTTC. Its protein product is CSAPPSEGSYNEQFF.

This chain joins TRBV5-1 and TRBJ2-1; TRBD2 aligns across 9 bases. This CDR3 contains 17 residues. V trimming: 3 bases; J trimming: 8 bases; junction bases outside the gene matches: 15. Germline values: CDR1 SGHRS, CDR2 YFSETQ. CDR3 protein: CASSSALGGRALDEQFF. DNA for the CDR3: TGCGCCAGCAGCTCGGCTCTTGGCGGGAGGGCCTTAGATGAGCAGTTCTTC.

The chain joins TRBV19 to TRBJ2-3; D is uncertain. Trimming took off 3 bases at V and 0 bases at J, with 13 bases between the two ends. CDR1 is LNHDA and CDR2 is SQIVND in the germline V gene (reference sequence). The CDR3 has 16 amino acids. The CDR3 reads CASSIGRTTSTDTQYF. In DNA form, the CDR3 reads TGTGCCAGTAGTATCGGGCGGACGACTAGCACAGATACGCAGTATTTT.

J is TRBJ1-5 and V is TRBV28; TRBD1 agrees at 8 bases. The CDR3 loop spans 18 amino acids. In germline, CDR1 is MDHEN, CDR2 SYDVKM. Germline trimming cut 7 bases from V and 2 bases from J; bases unmatched to any gene: 16. In DNA, the CDR3 is TGTGCCAGCATCAGGGGGCAACGAGTGCTATCCCGCAATCAGCCCCAGCATTTT. Its translation: CASIRGQRVLSRNQPQHF.

V is TRBV7-8 and J is TRBJ2-7, with 10 positions matching TRBD2. The CDR3 runs to 19 residues. Germline CDR1 SGHVS, CDR2 FQNEAQ. J lost 4 bases, V lost 2 bases, and 17 bases had no gene match. The CDR3 coding sequence is TGTGCCAGCAGCTTACCACTGACTGGGCTAGCGGGAGTAGGATACGAGCAGTACTTC. Amino acids: CASSLPLTGLAGVGYEQYF.

This clone has more than one count but fewer than ten. The rearrangement links TRBV21-1 to TRBJ1-5; TRBD1, the D gene given by the table, was not confirmed from the DNA. TRBV21-1 is listed as a pseudogene. CDR3 size: 14 residues. The CDR3 sequence is CARRVGGRDQPQHF. The CDR3 DNA reads TGTGCCAGGAGAGTAGGGGGCAGGGATCAGCCCCAGCATTTT.

This clone was recorded only once. This chain connects TRBV27 to TRBJ2-1; D may be TRBD2 (6 bases). Germline loops: CDR1 MNHEY, CDR2 SMNVEV (reference sequence). The CDR3 loop spans 15 amino acids. With 6 bases removed from V and 6 bases from J, the gap between germline ends came to 18 bases. CDR3 protein: CASSSTLGGGNEQFF. In DNA, the CDR3 is TGTGCCAGCAGCTCGACTCTGGGAGGTGGCAATGAGCAGTTCTTC.

The chain links TRBV7-2 to TRBJ2-3; the D gene is possibly TRBD1 (6 bases). There are 16 residues in the CDR3. Germline V gives CDR1 SGHTA, CDR2 FQGNSA. V lost 3 bases and J lost 6, with 19 bases in between. This CDR3 is CASSFRGPYDRDTQYF. In DNA, the CDR3 is TGTGCCAGCAGCTTCAGGGGACCCTATGACCGGGATACGCAGTATTTT. The variable domain in full, completed from reference TRBV7-2 and TRBJ2-3, reads GAGVSQSPSNKVTEKGKDVELRCDPISGHTALYWYRQSLGQGLEFLIYFQGNSAPDKSGLPSDRFSAERTGGSVSTLTIQRTQQEDSAVYLCASSFRGPYDRDTQYFGPGTRLTVL.

The gene calls are TRBV21-1 and TRBJ1-5. TRBV21-1 is recorded as a pseudogene. The CDR3 contains 14 residues. CDR3 sequence: CASSPGGSNQPQHF. The CDR3 DNA follows: TGTGCCAGCAGTCCCGGGGGGTCGAATCAGCCCCAGCATTTT.

This chain connects TRBV16 to TRBJ2-7; a possible D gene is TRBD2 (5 bases). Germline values: CDR1 KGHSY, CDR2 FQNENV. This CDR3 spans 14 amino acids. The V end was cut by 5 bases, the J end by 2 bases, with 13 bases between. The CDR3 nucleotides read TGTGCCAGCAGCACCGGACCGGGGACCTACGAGCAGTACTTC. Its protein is CASSTGPGTYEQYF.

The chain couples TRBV28 to TRBJ2-5; possibly TRBD1 for D (7 bases). This CDR3 spans 14 amino acids. V was shortened by 6 bases and J by 0 bases, with 11 bases between the two germline ends. The germline V gene has CDR1 MDHEN and CDR2 SYDVKM. CDR3 residues: CASRGGQYQETQYF. Written as DNA, the CDR3 is TGTGCCAGCAGGGGGGGACAGTACCAAGAGACCCAGTACTTC.

V and J are TRBV7-9 and TRBJ2-1; 8 bases are shared with TRBD2. With V trimmed by 1 base and J by 7 bases, 6 bases remained unmatched. Germline values: CDR1 SEHNR, CDR2 FQNEAQ (reference sequence). The CDR3 has 15 residues. CDR3 sequence: CASSLERERRNEQFF. In nucleotides, the CDR3 is TGTGCCAGCAGCTTAGAGCGGGAGAGGAGGAATGAGCAGTTCTTC.

This clone was observed a few times. J is TRBJ2-1 and V is TRBV2; D is possibly TRBD2 (6 bases). The CDR3 sequence is 15 residues long. Germline lookup yields CDR1 SNHLY and CDR2 FYNNEI. V dropped 4 bases and J dropped 0 bases, with 10 bases sitting between them. The chain's CDR3 is CASSGGGVSYNEQFF. CDR3 sequence (DNA): TGTGCCAGCAGTGGCGGCGGGGTCTCCTACAATGAGCAGTTCTTC.

This chain uses TRBV7-9 with TRBJ2-2; possible D gene TRBD2, 6 bases. This CDR3 contains 16 residues. V was shortened by 5 bases and J by 2 bases, with 15 bases between the two germline ends. CDR1 is SEHNR, CDR2 FQNEAQ, per germline (reference sequence). The CDR3 region is CASSQEGRGNTGELFF. The CDR3 nucleotides are TGTGCCAGCAGCCAGGAGGGACGCGGAAACACCGGGGAGCTGTTTTTT.

In its sample, this clone was seen once. The rearrangement uses TRBV16 and TRBJ1-5, with D unresolved. Germline assignment: CDR1 KGHSY and CDR2 FQNENV. CDR3 length equals 13 residues. V was cut by 2 bases and J by 3 bases, with 5 bases left in between. The CDR3 DNA is TGTGCCAGCAGCCAAGGGTACAATCAGCCCCAGCATTTT. The encoded protein is CASSQGYNQPQHF. Combining the CDR3 with reference TRBV16 and TRBJ1-5 gives the whole variable domain GEEVAQTPKHLVRGEGQKAKLYCAPIKGHSYVFWYQQVLKNEFKFLISFQNENVFDETGMPKERFSAKCLPNSPCSLEIQATKLEDSAVYFCASSQGYNQPQHFGDGTRLSIL.

The chain links TRBV5-6 to TRBJ2-3, with unresolved D. The CDR3 is 14 amino acids. Trimming stripped 0 bases from V and 4 bases from J, with 9 bases between. Germline CDR1 is SGHDT and CDR2 is YYEEEE. The CDR3 DNA is TGTGCCAGCAGCTTGGTTCGTCTTTCAGATACGCAGTATTTT. Protein product: CASSLVRLSDTQYF.

This rearrangement joins TRBV7-9 to TRBJ2-2, with D possibly matching TRBD2 (6 bases). Deletions cut 4 bases from V and 6 bases from J, with 18 bases between. Germline CDR1 and CDR2: SEHNR and FQNEAQ (reference sequence). CDR3 size: 16 residues. This chain's CDR3 is CASSSPGTRRAGELFF. The CDR3 DNA reads TGTGCCAGCAGCTCTCCCGGGACGAGGAGGGCCGGGGAGCTGTTTTTT.

This rearrangement joins TRBV27 to TRBJ2-3; 9 positions agree with TRBD2. V gave up 0 bases and J gave up 4 bases; unmatched junction bases: 5. CDR1 is MNHEY and CDR2 is SMNVEV in the germline V gene (reference sequence). The CDR3 is 16 residues long. In nucleotides, the CDR3 is TGTGCCAGCAGTTTATCGGCGGGAGGGCCCCCAGATACGCAGTATTTT. Its protein product is CASSLSAGGPPDTQYF.

V is TRBV15 and J is TRBJ2-3; perhaps TRBD2 as D (6 bases). The CDR3 contains 19 residues. Trimming pared 0 bases from V and 1 base from J, leaving 20 bases between. Germline V gives CDR1 LNHNV, CDR2 YYDKDF (reference sequence). In nucleotides, the CDR3 is TGTGCCACCAGCAGAGAGGGGCGGGACGTCCATTTGGGCACAGATACGCAGTATTTT. This encodes CATSREGRDVHLGTDTQYF.

The chain has TRBV7-9 and TRBJ2-4, with 8 bases identical to TRBD2. Germline lookup yields CDR1 SEHNR and CDR2 FQNEAQ (reference sequence). The CDR3 is made up of 16 amino acids. V was pared by 4 bases and J by 5 bases, with 10 bases of the junction left unmatched. In nucleotides, the CDR3 is TGTGCCAGCAGCTCCCCGGGGGGGCTGATGGAAAACATTCAGTACTTC. It is translated as CASSSPGGLMENIQYF.

The V gene is TRBV30, the J gene TRBJ1-4, with D uncertain. The V end was cut by 0 bases, the J end by 13 bases, with 6 bases between. The germline gives CDR1 GTSNPN, CDR2 SVGIG (reference sequence). CDR3 length: 10 amino acids. The CDR3 sequence is CAWSVRILFF. CDR3 bases: TGTGCCTGGAGTGTACGGATACTGTTTTTT.

The chain links TRBV7-9 to TRBJ2-1; 10 nucleotides line up with TRBD2. Germline V gene data show CDR1 as SEHNR and CDR2 as FQNEAQ (reference sequence). This CDR3 is built from 15 residues. V lost 5 bases to trimming and J lost 7 bases; unmatched junction nucleotides: 8. The DNA of the CDR3 is TGTGCCAGCAGCCAAGCGGGAGGGCTCCTGAATGAGCAGTTCTTC. Protein sequence: CASSQAGGLLNEQFF.

Worth noting for this clone: Mismatch with germline at one junction end may stem from a read error. The V call is TRBV7-9, the J call TRBJ2-1; the match to TRBD2 covers 8 bases. From germline, CDR1 is SEHNR and CDR2 FQNEAQ (reference sequence). The CDR3 is made up of 16 amino acids. In DNA form, the CDR3 reads TGTGCCAGCAGCCCCCCTGCACTAGCGGAAGACAATAAGCAGTTCTTC. Its translation: CASSPPALAEDNKQFF.

This clone appeared a single time. This sequence joins TRBV7-2 and TRBJ1-5, with D uncertain. The germline V gene encodes CDR1 SGHTA and CDR2 FQGNSA. The CDR3 is 15 amino acids. V shed 4 bases and J shed 0 bases, with 10 bases lying between them. CDR3 in amino acids: CASSSTSNSNQPQHF. CDR3 DNA: TGTGCCAGCAGCTCCACGTCGAATAGCAATCAGCCCCAGCATTTT.

The chain couples TRBV18 to TRBJ2-5; D ambiguous. CDR3 length: 15 amino acids. V was clipped by 1 base and J by 3 bases, with 12 bases between them. Germline CDR1 reads KGHSH; CDR2 reads LQKENI. CDR3 amino acids: CASSPLAPEKETQYF. In DNA, the CDR3 is TGTGCCAGCTCACCACTGGCTCCAGAGAAAGAGACCCAGTACTTC.

This chain links TRBV19 with TRBJ2-3, with TRBD1 identical over 8 bases. The V and J ends lost 6 bases and 4 bases, in that order; junction bases with no gene match: 12. Germline V gene data show CDR1 as LNHDA and CDR2 as SQIVND (reference sequence). The CDR3 length is 16 residues. The chain's CDR3 is CASRDGQGWISDTQYF. For the CDR3, the DNA is TGTGCCAGTAGAGATGGACAGGGCTGGATTTCAGATACGCAGTATTTT.

This chain uses TRBV27 with TRBJ2-5, with 9 bases that match TRBD1. V lost 4 bases, J lost 5 bases, and 8 bases stayed unmatched. CDR3 size: 15 residues. CDR1 is MNHEY and CDR2 is SMNVEV in the germline V gene (reference sequence). CDR3 amino acids: CASSSGQGIGETQYF. The CDR3 DNA sequence: TGTGCCAGCAGTTCGGGACAGGGTATTGGGGAGACCCAGTACTTC.